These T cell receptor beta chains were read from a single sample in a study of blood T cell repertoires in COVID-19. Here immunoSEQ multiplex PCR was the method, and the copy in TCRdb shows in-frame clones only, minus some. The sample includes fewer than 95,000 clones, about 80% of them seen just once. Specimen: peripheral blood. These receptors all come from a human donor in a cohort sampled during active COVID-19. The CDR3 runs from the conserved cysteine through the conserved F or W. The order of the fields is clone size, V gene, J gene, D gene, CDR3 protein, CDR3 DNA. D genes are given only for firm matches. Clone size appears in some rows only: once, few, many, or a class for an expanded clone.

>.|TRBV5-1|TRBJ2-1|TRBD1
CASSLLGQGVSSYNEQFF
TGCGCCAGCAGCTTACTCGGACAGGGAGTGAGCTCCTACAATGAGCAGTTCTTC
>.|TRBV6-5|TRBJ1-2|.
CASSQDSGANYGYTF
TGTGCCAGCAGTCAGGACAGTGGGGCTAACTATGGCTACACCTTC
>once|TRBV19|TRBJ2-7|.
CASARGWNSYEQYF
TGTGCCAGTGCCCGGGGGTGGAACTCCTACGAGCAGTACTTC
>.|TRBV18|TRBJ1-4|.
CASSPYHIQGASEKLFF
TGTGCCAGCTCACCATACCACATACAGGGAGCGAGTGAAAAACTGTTTTTT
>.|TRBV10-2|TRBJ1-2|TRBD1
CASSGGQGVFQGYTF
TGCGCCAGCAGTGGTGGACAGGGGGTTTTTCAGGGCTACACCTTC
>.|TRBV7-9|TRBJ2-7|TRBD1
CASSSGTVFYEQYF
TGTGCCAGCAGCTCCGGGACAGTCTTTTACGAGCAGTACTTC
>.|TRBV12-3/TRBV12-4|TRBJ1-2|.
CASTARDSRGYTF
TGTGCCAGCACTGCAAGGGACTCGAGGGGCTACACCTTC
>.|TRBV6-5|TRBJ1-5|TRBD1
CASRTGGFNQPQHF
TGTGCCAGCCGTACAGGGGGCTTCAATCAGCCCCAGCATTTT
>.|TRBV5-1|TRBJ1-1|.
CASSLGVTEAFF
TGCGCCAGCAGTCTAGGGGTCACTGAAGCTTTCTTT
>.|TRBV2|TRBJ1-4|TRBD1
CASNEQGLPNEKLFF
TGTGCCAGCAATGAACAGGGGCTACCAAATGAAAAACTGTTTTTT
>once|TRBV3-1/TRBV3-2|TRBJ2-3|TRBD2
CASSPTSGETDTQYF
TGTGCCAGCAGCCCTACTAGCGGGGAGACAGATACGCAGTATTTT
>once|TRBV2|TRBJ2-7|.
CASSELWEQYF
TGTGCCAGCAGTGAACTATGGGAGCAGTACTTC
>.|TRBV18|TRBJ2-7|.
CASSPAGPPLTDF
TGTGCCAGCTCACCGGCAGGCCCCCCCCTTACGGACTTC
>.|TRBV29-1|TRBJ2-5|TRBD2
CSALKSGTETQYF
TGCAGCGCACTGAAAAGCGGGACAGAGACCCAGTACTTC
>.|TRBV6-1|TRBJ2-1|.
CASSEALGGLLSEQFF
TGTGCCAGCAGTGAAGCTCTGGGGGGGCTACTTAGTGAGCAGTTCTTC
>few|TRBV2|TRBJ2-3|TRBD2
CASSERGGSSTDTQYF
TGTGCCAGCAGTGAGCGGGGGGGGTCTAGCACAGATACGCAGTATTTT
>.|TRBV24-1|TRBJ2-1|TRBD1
CATSDSPDRGLKDEQFF
TGTGCCACCAGTGATTCGCCTGACAGGGGGCTGAAGGATGAGCAGTTCTTC
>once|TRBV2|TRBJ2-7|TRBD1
CASKGQNYEQYF
TGTGCCAGCAAGGGACAGAACTACGAGCAGTACTTC
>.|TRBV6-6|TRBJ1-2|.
CASSSRLRTNYGYTF
TGTGCCAGCAGTTCAAGACTGAGGACTAACTATGGCTACACCTTC
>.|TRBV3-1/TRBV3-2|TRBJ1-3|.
CASSRQRAGHGNTIYF
TGTGCCAGCAGCCGCCAAAGGGCAGGGCATGGAAACACCATATATTTT
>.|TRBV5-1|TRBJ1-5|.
CASSWTGNQPQHF
TGCGCCAGCAGCTGGACGGGAAATCAGCCCCAGCATTTT
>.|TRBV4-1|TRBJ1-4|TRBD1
CASSQGGQGGKRTNEKLFF
TGCGCCAGCAGCCAAGGGGGACAGGGGGGAAAGAGGACTAATGAAAAACTGTTTTTT
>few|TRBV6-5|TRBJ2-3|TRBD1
CASSYPGQGIADTQYF
TGTGCCAGCAGTTATCCTGGACAGGGGATCGCAGATACGCAGTATTTT